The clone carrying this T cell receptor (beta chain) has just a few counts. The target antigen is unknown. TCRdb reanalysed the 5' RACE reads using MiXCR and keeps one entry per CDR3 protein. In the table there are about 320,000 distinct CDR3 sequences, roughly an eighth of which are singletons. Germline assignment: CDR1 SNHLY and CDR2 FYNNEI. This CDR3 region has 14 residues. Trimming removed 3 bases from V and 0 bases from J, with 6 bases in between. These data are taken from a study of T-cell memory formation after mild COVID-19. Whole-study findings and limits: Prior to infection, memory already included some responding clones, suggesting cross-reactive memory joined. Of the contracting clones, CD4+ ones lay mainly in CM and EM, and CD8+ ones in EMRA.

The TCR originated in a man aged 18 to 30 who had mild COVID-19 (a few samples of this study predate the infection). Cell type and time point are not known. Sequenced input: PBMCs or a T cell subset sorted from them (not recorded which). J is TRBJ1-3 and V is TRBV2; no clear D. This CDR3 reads CASSEIFSGNTIYF. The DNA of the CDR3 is TGTGCCAGCAGTGAGATTTTCTCTGGAAACACCATATATTTT.